These T cell receptor beta chains were read from a single sample in a study of T cell responses to AZD1222 COVID-19 vaccine. Assay: immunoSEQ multiplex PCR; the TCRdb copy retains only in-frame clones and omits some. The data contain about 83,000 clones, around 87% of them singletons. The sample consisted of peripheral blood, taken on day 0 of MenACWY control vaccination. The receptors derive from an adult in good health. The CDR3 runs from the conserved cysteine through the conserved F or W. The D gene is left open where the match is weak. The size of a clone is reported for some rows only, either as once, few or many, or as a class for expanded clones.

size | D | J | V | CDR3 | DNA
. | . | TRBJ2-7 | TRBV6-5 | CASSYGSGLSYEQYF | TGTGCCAGCAGTTACGGTTCAGGTCTCTCCTACGAGCAGTACTTC
. | TRBD2 | TRBJ2-1 | TRBV7-2 | CASSLTGLAGRYEQFF | TGTGCCAGCAGCTTAACAGGACTAGCGGGAAGGTATGAGCAGTTCTTC
. | . | TRBJ1-6 | TRBV30 | CAWDLGGGSSPLHF | TGTGCCTGGGACCTAGGCGGGGGGAGTTCACCCCTCCACTTT
. | . | TRBJ2-1 | TRBV19 | CASSISKRGLYNEQFF | TGTGCCAGTAGTATTTCCAAACGGGGACTTTACAATGAGCAGTTCTTC
once | . | TRBJ1-5 | TRBV19 | CASSIDRGNQPQHF | TGTGCCAGTAGTATAGATCGGGGCAATCAGCCCCAGCATTTT
. | TRBD1 | TRBJ1-5 | TRBV4-2 | CASSQGVGQGGQPQHF | TGTGCCAGCAGCCAAGGAGTGGGACAGGGAGGTCAGCCCCAGCATTTT
. | . | TRBJ2-7 | TRBV10-3 | CAISGAGYEQYF | TGTGCCATCAGTGGGGCGGGGTACGAGCAGTACTTC
. | TRBD2 | TRBJ2-1 | TRBV6-4 | CASRETSGMGEQFF | TGTGCCAGCAGGGAGACTAGCGGGATGGGTGAGCAGTTCTTC
. | . | TRBJ1-3 | TRBV18 | CASSPREASSGNTIYF | TGTGCCAGCTCACCTCGGGAGGCCAGCTCTGGAAACACCATATATTTT
. | . | TRBJ2-5 | TRBV28 | CASSLPPPLETQYF | TGTGCCAGCAGCCTACCTCCCCCATTGGAGACCCAGTACTTC
once | . | TRBJ2-2 | TRBV5-4 | CASSLFKGANTGELFF | TGTGCCAGCAGCTTGTTCAAGGGGGCGAACACCGGGGAGCTGTTTTTT
. | TRBD1 | TRBJ2-7 | TRBV7-2 | CASSPGQATGEQYF | TGTGCCAGCAGCCCAGGACAGGCAACGGGGGAGCAGTACTTC
. | TRBD1 | TRBJ2-1 | TRBV28 | CAISLGTGQFF | TGTGCCATTAGCCTGGGGACAGGGCAGTTCTTC
. | TRBD1 | TRBJ1-4 | TRBV28 | CASSWGTGLDEKLFF | TGTGCCAGCAGTTGGGGGACAGGCTTGGATGAAAAACTGTTTTTT
. | TRBD2 | TRBJ2-1 | TRBV10-3 | CAISRTGGGEYNEQFF | TGTGCCATCAGCCGGACCGGGGGAGGGGAATACAATGAGCAGTTCTTC
once | . | TRBJ2-7 | TRBV6-6 | CASIRDIRDGTSYEQYF | TGTGCCAGCATTCGAGATATTCGGGACGGGACCTCCTACGAGCAGTACTTC
. | . | TRBJ1-5 | TRBV28 | CASSFRGVGPQHF | TGTGCCAGCAGTTTCAGGGGAGTGGGGCCCCAGCATTTT
. | . | TRBJ1-6 | TRBV3-1/TRBV3-2 | CASSHWPSF | TGTGCCAGCAGCCATTGGCCCAGCTTT
. | . | TRBJ1-3 | TRBV3-1/TRBV3-2 | CASSQDRLNSGNTIYF | TGTGCCAGCAGCCAAGACCGACTCAACTCTGGAAACACCATATATTTT
. | . | TRBJ1-5 | TRBV20-1 | CSASIGLPNQPQHF | TGCAGTGCTAGTATTGGGTTACCTAATCAGCCCCAGCATTTT
. | . | TRBJ2-7 | TRBV6-5 | CASSYSNELDEQYF | TGTGCCAGCAGTTACTCGAACGAGCTGGACGAGCAGTACTTC
. | TRBD2 | TRBJ2-3 | TRBV7-8 | CASSLRLSGSSGDTQYF | TGTGCCAGCAGCTTACGGCTTAGCGGGAGCTCGGGAGATACGCAGTATTTT
. | . | TRBJ2-5 | TRBV7-8 | CASSVTRNYQETQYF | TGTGCCAGTTCAGTAACACGGAACTACCAAGAGACCCAGTACTTC
. | . | TRBJ1-2 | TRBV19 | CASNDRFPYGYTF | TGTGCCAGTAACGACAGGTTCCCCTATGGCTACACCTTC
. | . | TRBJ1-1 | TRBV7-9 | CASNLEVNTEAFF | TGTGCCAGCAACTTGGAGGTGAACACTGAAGCTTTCTTT
. | . | TRBJ1-6 | TRBV19 | CASSAGSSYNSPLHF | TGTGCCAGTAGTGCGGGGAGCTCCTATAATTCACCCCTCCACTTT
. | . | TRBJ2-5 | TRBV30 | CAWSVQGETQYF | TGTGCCTGGAGTGTACAGGGTGAGACCCAGTACTTC
. | . | TRBJ2-7 | TRBV3-1/TRBV3-2 | CASSQGRGAQSYEQYF | TGTGCCAGCAGCCAAGGCAGGGGGGCGCAGTCCTACGAGCAGTACTTC
. | . | TRBJ1-4 | TRBV6-5 | CASRPPKGEKLFF | TGTGCCAGCAGACCCCCTAAGGGTGAAAAACTGTTTTTT
. | . | TRBJ2-3 | TRBV9 | CASSLSGASTDTQYF | TGTGCCAGCAGCCTCTCTGGGGCCAGCACAGATACGCAGTATTTT
. | TRBD1 | TRBJ2-5 | TRBV2 | CASIPGGGQETQYF | TGTGCCAGCATACCAGGGGGCGGCCAAGAGACCCAGTACTTC
. | . | TRBJ2-2 | TRBV4-1 | CASSSPTGGSNTGELFF | TGCGCCAGCAGCTCCCCGACAGGCGGATCGAACACCGGGGAGCTGTTTTTT
. | TRBD2 | TRBJ2-1 | TRBV5-1 | CASSWGTSGINEQFF | TGCGCCAGCAGCTGGGGGACTAGCGGGATCAATGAGCAGTTCTTC
. | TRBD2 | TRBJ2-1 | TRBV15 | CATTPGTSASYNEQFF | TGTGCCACCACCCCCGGGACTAGCGCGTCCTACAATGAGCAGTTCTTC
. | TRBD2 | TRBJ2-7 | TRBV7-2 | CASSRSVMSGRDSEQYF | TGTGCCAGCAGCCGCTCGGTGATGAGCGGGAGGGACTCCGAGCAGTACTTC
. | TRBD2 | TRBJ2-1 | TRBV7-2 | CASSFKGGTSGNEQFF | TGTGCCAGCAGCTTTAAAGGGGGAACTAGCGGGAATGAGCAGTTCTTC
. | . | TRBJ2-5 | TRBV5-4 | CASSLSGAGAGQYF | TGTGCCAGCAGCTTGTCTGGTGCAGGGGCGGGGCAGTACTTC
. | TRBD2 | TRBJ2-1 | TRBV14 | CASSSQGLAAARQFF | TGTGCCAGCAGCTCCCAGGGACTAGCGGCCGCAAGGCAGTTCTTC
. | TRBD1 | TRBJ2-7 | TRBV9 | CASSVRDRAYEQYF | TGTGCCAGCAGCGTTAGGGACAGAGCCTACGAGCAGTACTTC
few | . | TRBJ1-1 | TRBV10-2 | CASSTGSTEAFF | TGCGCCAGCAGCACAGGGAGCACTGAAGCTTTCTTT
once | . | TRBJ2-3 | TRBV7-7 | CASSPLTTTDTQYF | TGTGCCAGCAGCCCCCTGACTACCACAGATACGCAGTATTTT
. | . | TRBJ1-1 | TRBV27 | CASSPILGRTNTEAFF | TGTGCCAGCAGTCCGATCCTAGGGCGGACGAACACTGAAGCTTTCTTT
. | . | TRBJ1-5 | TRBV19 | CASSWGSNQPQHF | TGTGCCAGTAGTTGGGGTAGCAATCAGCCCCAGCATTTT
. | . | TRBJ2-5 | TRBV9 | CASSVGFLRETQYF | TGTGCCAGCAGCGTAGGGTTTCTGAGGGAGACCCAGTACTTC
. | TRBD2 | TRBJ2-1 | TRBV20-1 | CSASSGEPYNEQFF | TGCAGTGCTAGTAGCGGGGAACCCTACAATGAGCAGTTCTTC